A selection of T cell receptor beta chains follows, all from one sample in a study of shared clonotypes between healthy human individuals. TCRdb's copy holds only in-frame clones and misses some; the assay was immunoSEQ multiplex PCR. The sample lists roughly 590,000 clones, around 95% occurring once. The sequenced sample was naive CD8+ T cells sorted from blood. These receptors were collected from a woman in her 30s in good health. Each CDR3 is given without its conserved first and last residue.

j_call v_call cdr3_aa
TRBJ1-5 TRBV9 ASSAGQGRQPQH
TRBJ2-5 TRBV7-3 ASSPTGNQETQY
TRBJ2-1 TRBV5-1 ASSLLGEQF
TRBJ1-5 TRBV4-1 ASSPRHGWGDQPQH
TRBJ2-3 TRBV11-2 ASSLRWDGSTDTQY
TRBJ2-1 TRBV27 ASTSFNEQF
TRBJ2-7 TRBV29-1 SVEGTGRTYEQY
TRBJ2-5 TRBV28 ATTPAKYQETQY
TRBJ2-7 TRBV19 ASSVGQGSYEQY
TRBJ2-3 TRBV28 ASSSVYGVTDTQY
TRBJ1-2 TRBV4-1 ASSQPRDRDGYGYT
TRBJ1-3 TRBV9 ASSPRGARGNTIY
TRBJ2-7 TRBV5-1 ASSLGTGPGYEQY
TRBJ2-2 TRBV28 ASSATTGNTGELF
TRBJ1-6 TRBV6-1 ASSEVGQGNSPLH
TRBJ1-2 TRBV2 ASTRGGGYT
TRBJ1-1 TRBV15 ATSGEGGRGDTEAF
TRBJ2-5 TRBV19 ASKTGSETQY
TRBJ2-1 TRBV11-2 ASRLTSGFNEQF
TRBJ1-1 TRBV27 ASSLSGASPDTEAF
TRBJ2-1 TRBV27 ASSLIAGTSGRSSSYNEQF
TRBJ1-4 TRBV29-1 SVEVEGGRDREKLF
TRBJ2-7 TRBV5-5 ASSFSVGDYEQY
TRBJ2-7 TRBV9 ASSGGGEQY
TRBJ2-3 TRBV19 ASSMMGYRTDTQY
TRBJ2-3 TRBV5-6 ASSFVSFPQTDTQY
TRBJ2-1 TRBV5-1 ASSFPRRGLAGFNEQF
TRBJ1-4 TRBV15 ATSRDIGITLEKLF
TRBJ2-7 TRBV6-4 ASRAHSGEQY
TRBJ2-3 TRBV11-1 ASSPSTDTQY
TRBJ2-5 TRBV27 ASRDRAQETQY
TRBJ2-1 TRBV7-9 ASRSGREGNEQF
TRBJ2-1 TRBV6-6 ASSISNEQF
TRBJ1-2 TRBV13 ASSLVPRDYGYT
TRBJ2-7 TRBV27 ASSLSRLAGLSYEQY
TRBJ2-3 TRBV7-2 ASSLLSGRGTDTQY
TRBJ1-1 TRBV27 ASRPAGNTEAF
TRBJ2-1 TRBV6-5 ASIHPLGKEQF
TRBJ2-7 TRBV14 ASSQGITPYEQY
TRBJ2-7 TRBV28 AIDGQGALHEQY
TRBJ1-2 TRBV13 ASSPGQRRDYGYT
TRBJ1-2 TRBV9 ASSVGVWAVYGYT
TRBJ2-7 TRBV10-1 AGCRGRPVKNEQY
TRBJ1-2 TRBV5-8 ASSLASAGQVYGYT
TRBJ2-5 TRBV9 ASSATGLAEETQY
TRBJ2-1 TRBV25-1 ASSEYQGLEQF
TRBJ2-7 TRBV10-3 AISEKVLAFPYEQY
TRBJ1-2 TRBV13 ASSLRGIDGYT
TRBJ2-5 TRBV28 ASSLGTSGLGETQY